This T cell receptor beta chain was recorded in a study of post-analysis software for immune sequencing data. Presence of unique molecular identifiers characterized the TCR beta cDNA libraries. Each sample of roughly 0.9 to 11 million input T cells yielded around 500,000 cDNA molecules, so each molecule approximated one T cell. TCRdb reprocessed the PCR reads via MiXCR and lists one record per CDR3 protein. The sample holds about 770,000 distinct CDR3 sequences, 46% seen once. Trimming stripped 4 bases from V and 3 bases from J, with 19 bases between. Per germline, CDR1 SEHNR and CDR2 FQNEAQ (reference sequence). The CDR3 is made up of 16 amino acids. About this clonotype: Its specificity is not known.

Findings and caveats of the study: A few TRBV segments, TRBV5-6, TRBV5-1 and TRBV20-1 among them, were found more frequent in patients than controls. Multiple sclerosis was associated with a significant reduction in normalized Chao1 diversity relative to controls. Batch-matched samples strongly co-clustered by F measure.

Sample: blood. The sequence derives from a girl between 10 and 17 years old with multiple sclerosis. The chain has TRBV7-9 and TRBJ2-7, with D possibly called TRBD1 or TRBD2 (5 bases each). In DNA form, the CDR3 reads TGTGCCAGCAGCTGGTACCCGGGACGGGGCCTCTACGAGCAGTACTTC. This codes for CASSWYPGRGLYEQYF.